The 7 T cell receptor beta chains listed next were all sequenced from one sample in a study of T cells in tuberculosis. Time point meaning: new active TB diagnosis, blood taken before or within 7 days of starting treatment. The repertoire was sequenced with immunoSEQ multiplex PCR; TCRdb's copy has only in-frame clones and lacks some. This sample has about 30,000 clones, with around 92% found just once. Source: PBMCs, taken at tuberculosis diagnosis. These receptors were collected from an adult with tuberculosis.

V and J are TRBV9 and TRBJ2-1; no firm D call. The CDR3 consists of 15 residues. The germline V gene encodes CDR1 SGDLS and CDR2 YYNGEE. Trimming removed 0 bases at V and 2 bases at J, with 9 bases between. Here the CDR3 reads CASSVDSPTYNEQFF. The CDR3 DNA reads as TGTGCCAGCAGCGTAGACTCCCCCACCTACAATGAGCAGTTCTTC.

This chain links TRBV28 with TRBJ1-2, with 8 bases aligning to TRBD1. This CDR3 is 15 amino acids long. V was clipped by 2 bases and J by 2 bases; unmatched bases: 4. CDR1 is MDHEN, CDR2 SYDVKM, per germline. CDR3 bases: TGTGCCAGCAGTTTACTAGGGGACAGGAACTATGGCTACACCTTC. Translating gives CASSLLGDRNYGYTF.

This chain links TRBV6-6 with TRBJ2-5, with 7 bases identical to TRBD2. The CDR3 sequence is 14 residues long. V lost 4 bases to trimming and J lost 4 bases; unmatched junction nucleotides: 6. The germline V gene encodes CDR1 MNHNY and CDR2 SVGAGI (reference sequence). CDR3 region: CASSWGGLPETQYF. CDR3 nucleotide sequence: TGTGCCAGCAGTTGGGGGGGTCTCCCAGAGACCCAGTACTTC.

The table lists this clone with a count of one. The CDR3 reads CASSEGRGRGVYGYTF. The CDR3 DNA follows: TGTGCCAGCAGTGAAGGGCGCGGCAGGGGCGTCTATGGCTACACCTTC. The rearrangement joins TRBV6-1 to TRBJ1-2; D might be TRBD1 (6 bases). CDR3 size: 16 residues. V shed 1 base and J shed 4 bases, with 16 bases lying between them. Germline-derived CDR1 and CDR2 are MNHNS and SASEGT.

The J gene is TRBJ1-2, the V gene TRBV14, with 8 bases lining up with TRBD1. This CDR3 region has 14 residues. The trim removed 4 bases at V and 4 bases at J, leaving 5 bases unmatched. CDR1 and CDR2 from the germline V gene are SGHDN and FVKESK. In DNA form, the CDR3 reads TGTGCCAGCAGCCGACAGGGGACGGGCTATGGCTACACCTTC. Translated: CASSRQGTGYGYTF.

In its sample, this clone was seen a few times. CDR3 region: CASSLALTTGGNTIYF. In DNA, the CDR3 is TGTGCCAGCAGCTTAGCACTAACGACAGGGGGAAACACCATATATTTT. This sequence joins TRBV7-2 and TRBJ1-3; 7 bases line up with TRBD1. Unmatched junction bases numbered 6, after V lost 0 bases and J lost 4 bases. The CDR3 contains 16 residues. CDR1 is SGHTA and CDR2 is FQGNSA in the germline V gene.

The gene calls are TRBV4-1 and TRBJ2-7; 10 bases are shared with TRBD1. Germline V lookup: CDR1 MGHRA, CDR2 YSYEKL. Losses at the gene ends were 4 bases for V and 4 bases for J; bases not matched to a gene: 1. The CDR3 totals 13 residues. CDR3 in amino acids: CASSLDRGYEQYF. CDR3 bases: TGCGCCAGCAGCCTGGACAGGGGGTACGAGCAGTACTTC.